The clone carrying this T cell receptor beta chain was picked up many times. These data are taken from a study of identical twins. TCRdb ran MiXCR on the 5' RACE reads and lists one entry per CDR3 protein. The sample lists 550,000 to 700,000 distinct CDR3 sequences, about 20% seen once, with over 4% in the top ten. These same data were also listed under a study on T cells expressing NK-cell markers.

The receptor comes from a young woman in good health. The specimen sequenced was PBMCs.

CDR3: CASSGRGTYEQYF. The DNA of the CDR3 is TGTGCCAGCAGCGGGCGGGGGACCTACGAGCAGTACTTC. The chain has TRBV9 and TRBJ2-7, with 7 bases that match TRBD2. Losses at the gene ends were 3 bases for V and 2 bases for J; bases not matched to a gene: 2. The CDR3 contains 13 residues. CDR1 and CDR2 (germline): SGDLS, YYNGEE.